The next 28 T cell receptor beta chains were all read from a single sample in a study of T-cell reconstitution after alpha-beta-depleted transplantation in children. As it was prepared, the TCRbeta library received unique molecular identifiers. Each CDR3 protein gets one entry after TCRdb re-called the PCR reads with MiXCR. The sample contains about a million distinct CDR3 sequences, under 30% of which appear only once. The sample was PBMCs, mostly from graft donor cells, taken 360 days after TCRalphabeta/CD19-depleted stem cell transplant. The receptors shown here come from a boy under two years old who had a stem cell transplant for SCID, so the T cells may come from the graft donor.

This chain's CDR3 is CASRSTGPYGYTF. CDR3 nucleotide sequence: TGTGCCAGCAGGTCCACAGGGCCCTATGGCTACACCTTC. J is TRBJ1-2 and V is TRBV12-3 or TRBV12-4, with D possibly matching TRBD1 (6 bases). CDR3 size: 13 residues. V was trimmed by 6 bases and J by 4 bases, leaving 12 bases between them.

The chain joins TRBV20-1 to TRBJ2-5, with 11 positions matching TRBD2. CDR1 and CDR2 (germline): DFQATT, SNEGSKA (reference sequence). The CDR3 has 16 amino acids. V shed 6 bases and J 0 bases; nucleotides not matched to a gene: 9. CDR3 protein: CSADYLAGGYQETQYF. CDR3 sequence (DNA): TGCAGTGCCGACTACCTAGCGGGGGGATACCAAGAGACCCAGTACTTC.

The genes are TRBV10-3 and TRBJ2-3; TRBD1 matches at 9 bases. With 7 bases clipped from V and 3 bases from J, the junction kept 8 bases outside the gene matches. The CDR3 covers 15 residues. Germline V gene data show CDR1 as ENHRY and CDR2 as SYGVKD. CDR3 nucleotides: TGTGCCATCACCCCGGACAGGGGAGTTACAGATACGCAGTATTTT. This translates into CAITPDRGVTDTQYF.

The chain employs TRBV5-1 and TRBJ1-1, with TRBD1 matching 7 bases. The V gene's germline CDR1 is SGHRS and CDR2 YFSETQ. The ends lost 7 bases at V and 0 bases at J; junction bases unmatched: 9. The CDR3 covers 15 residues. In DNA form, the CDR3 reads TGCGCCAGCGGAACGGGGGACAGACTGAACACTGAAGCTTTCTTT. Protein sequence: CASGTGDRLNTEAFF.

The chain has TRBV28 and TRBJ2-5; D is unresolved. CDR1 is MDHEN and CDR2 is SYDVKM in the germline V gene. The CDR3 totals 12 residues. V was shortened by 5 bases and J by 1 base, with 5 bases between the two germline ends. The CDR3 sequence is CASSTPQETQYF. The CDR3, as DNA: TGTGCCAGCAGTACGCCCCAAGAGACCCAGTACTTC.

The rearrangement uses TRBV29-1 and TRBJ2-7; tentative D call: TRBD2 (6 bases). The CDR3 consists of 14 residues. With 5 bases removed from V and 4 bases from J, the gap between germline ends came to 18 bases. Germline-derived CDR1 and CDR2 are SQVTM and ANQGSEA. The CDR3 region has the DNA TGCAGCGTTACTGAGGCAGGGACTTTATACGAGCAGTACTTC. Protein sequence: CSVTEAGTLYEQYF.

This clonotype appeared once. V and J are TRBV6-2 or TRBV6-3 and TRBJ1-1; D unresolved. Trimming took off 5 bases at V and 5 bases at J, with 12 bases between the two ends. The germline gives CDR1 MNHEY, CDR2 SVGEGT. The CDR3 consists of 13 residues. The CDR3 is CASSTYVGTEAFF. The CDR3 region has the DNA TGTGCCAGCAGTACTTACGTGGGAACTGAAGCTTTCTTT.

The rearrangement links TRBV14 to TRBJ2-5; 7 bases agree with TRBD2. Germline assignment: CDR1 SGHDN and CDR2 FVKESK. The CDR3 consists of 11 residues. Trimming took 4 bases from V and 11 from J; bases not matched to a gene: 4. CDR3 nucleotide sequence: TGTGCCAGCAGCCCGGGACTACAACAGTACTTC. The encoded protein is CASSPGLQQYF.

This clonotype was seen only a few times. CDR3 sequence: CASSPGDRGLGTEAFF. The DNA for the CDR3 is TGCGCCAGCAGCCCCGGGGACAGGGGATTGGGAACTGAAGCTTTCTTT. V usage is TRBV5-1 and J usage is TRBJ1-1, with 10 positions matching TRBD1. Germline trimming cut 4 bases from V and 5 bases from J; bases unmatched to any gene: 11. Germline V gives CDR1 SGHRS, CDR2 YFSETQ. The CDR3 runs 16 residues.

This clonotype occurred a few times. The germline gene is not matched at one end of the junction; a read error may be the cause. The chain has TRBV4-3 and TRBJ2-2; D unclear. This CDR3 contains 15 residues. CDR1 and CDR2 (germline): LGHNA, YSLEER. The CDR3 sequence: CASSQEVLNPGELFF. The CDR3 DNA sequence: TGCGCCAGCAGCCAAGAGGTGTTGAACCCCGGGGAGCTGTTTTTT.

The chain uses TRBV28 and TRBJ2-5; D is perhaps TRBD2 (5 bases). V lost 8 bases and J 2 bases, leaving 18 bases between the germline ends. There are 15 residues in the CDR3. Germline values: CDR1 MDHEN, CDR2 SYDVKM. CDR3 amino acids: CASHEGEGSQETQYF. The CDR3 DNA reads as TGTGCCAGCCATGAGGGAGAAGGGAGTCAAGAGACCCAGTACTTC. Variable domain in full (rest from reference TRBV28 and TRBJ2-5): DVKVTQSSRYLVKRTGEKVFLECVQDMDHENMFWYRQDPGLGLRLIYFSYDVKMKEKGDIPEGYSVSREKKERFSLILESASTNQTSMYLCASHEGEGSQETQYFGPGTRLLVL.

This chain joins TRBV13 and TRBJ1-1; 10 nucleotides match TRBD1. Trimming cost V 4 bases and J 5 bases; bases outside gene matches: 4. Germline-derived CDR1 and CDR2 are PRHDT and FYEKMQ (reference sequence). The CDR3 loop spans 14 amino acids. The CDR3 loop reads CASSYRTGGTEAFF. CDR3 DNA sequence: TGTGCCAGCAGCTACCGGACAGGGGGAACTGAAGCTTTCTTT.

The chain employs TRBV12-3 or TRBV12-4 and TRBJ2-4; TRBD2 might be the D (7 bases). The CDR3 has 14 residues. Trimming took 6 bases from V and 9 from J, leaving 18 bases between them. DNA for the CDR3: TGTGCCAGCAGCCAGACCGGGGGGCCGGGCATTCAGTACTTC. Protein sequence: CASSQTGGPGIQYF.

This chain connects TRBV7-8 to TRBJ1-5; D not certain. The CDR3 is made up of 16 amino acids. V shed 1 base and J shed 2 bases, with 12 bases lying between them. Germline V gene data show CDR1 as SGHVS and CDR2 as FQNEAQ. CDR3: CASSLVTGYGNQPQHF. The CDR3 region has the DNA TGTGCCAGCAGCTTAGTGACGGGGTACGGCAATCAGCCCCAGCATTTT. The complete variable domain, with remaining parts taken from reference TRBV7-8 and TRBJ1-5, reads GAGVSQSPRYKVAKRGQDVALRCDPISGHVSLFWYQQALGQGPEFLTYFQNEAQLDKSGLPSDRFFAERPEGSVSTLKIQRTQQEDSAVYLCASSLVTGYGNQPQHFGDGTRLSIL.

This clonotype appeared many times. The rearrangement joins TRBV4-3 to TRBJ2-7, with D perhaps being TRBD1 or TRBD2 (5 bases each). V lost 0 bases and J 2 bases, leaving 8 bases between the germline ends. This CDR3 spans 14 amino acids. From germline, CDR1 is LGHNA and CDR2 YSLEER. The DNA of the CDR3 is TGCGCCAGCAGCCAAGATCTGGGGGCCTACGAGCAGTACTTC. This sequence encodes CASSQDLGAYEQYF.

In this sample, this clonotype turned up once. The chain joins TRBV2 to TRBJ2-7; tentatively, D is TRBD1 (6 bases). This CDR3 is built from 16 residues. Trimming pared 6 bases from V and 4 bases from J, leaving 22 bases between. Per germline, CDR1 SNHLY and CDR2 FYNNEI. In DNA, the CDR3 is TGTGCCAGCAGCGACCAGGACCCGACAGGTTATTACGAGCAGTACTTC. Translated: CASSDQDPTGYYEQYF.

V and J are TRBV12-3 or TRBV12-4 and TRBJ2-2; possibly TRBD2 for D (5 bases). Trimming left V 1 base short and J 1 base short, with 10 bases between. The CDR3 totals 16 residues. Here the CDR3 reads CASSLERAGNTGELFF. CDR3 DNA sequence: TGTGCCAGCAGTTTAGAGAGGGCGGGGAACACCGGGGAGCTGTTTTTT.

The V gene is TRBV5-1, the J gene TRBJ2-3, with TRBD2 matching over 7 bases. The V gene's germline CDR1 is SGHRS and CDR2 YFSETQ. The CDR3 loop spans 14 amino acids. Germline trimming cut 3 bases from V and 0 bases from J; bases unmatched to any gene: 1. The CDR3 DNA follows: TGCGCCAGCAGCTGGGACTATAGCACAGATACGCAGTATTTT. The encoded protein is CASSWDYSTDTQYF.

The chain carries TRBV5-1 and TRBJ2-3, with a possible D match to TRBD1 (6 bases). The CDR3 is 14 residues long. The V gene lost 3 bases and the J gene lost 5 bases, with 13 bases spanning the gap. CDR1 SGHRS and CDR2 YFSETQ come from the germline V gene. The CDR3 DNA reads TGCGCCAGCAGCTCAAGGGGGAAAGGAGATACGCAGTATTTT. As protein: CASSSRGKGDTQYF.

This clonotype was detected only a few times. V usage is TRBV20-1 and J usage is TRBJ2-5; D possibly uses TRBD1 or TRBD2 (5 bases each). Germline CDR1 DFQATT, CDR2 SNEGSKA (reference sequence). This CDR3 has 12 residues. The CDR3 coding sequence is TGCAGCGCTCTAAGGGACGCAGAGACCCAGTACTTC. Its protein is CSALRDAETQYF.

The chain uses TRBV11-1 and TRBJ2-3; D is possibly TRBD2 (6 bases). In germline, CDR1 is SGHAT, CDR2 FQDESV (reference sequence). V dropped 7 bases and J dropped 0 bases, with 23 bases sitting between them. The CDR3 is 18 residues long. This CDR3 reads CASTSQWGLPTSTDTQYF. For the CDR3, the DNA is TGTGCCAGCACCTCCCAGTGGGGACTTCCTACTAGCACAGATACGCAGTATTTT.

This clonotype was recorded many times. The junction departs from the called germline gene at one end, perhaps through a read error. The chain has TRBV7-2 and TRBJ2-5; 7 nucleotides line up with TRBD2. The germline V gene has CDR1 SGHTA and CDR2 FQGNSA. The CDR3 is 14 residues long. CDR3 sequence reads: CASSLGGGQETQYF. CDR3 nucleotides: TGCGCCAGCAGCTTGGGGGGGGGCCAAGAGACCCAGTACTTC.

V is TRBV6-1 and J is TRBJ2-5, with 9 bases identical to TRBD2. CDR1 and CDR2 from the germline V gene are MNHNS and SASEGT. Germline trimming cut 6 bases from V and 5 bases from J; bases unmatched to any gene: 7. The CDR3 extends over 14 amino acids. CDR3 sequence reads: CASRPSGVRETQYF. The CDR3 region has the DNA TGTGCCAGCAGACCTAGCGGGGTCCGGGAGACCCAGTACTTC.

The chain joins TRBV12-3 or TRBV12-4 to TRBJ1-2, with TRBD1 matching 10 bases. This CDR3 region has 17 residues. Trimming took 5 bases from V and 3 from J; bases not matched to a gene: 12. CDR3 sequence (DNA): TGTGCCAGCAGTCGCCCGTTAGGGACAGGGGCCGACTATGGCTACACCTTC. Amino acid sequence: CASSRPLGTGADYGYTF.

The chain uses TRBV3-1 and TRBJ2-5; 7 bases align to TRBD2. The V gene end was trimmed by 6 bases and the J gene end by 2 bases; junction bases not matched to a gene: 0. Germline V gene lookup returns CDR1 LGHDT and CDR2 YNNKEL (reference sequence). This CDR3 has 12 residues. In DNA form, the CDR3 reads TGTGCCAGCAGGCGGGAGCAAGAGACCCAGTACTTC. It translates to CASRREQETQYF.

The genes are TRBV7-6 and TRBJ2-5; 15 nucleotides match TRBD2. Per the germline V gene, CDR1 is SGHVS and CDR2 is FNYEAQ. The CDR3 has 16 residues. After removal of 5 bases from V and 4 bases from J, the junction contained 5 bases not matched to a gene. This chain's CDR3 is CASSRGLAGGRETQYF. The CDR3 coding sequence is TGTGCCAGCAGCCGCGGACTAGCGGGGGGGCGAGAGACCCAGTACTTC.

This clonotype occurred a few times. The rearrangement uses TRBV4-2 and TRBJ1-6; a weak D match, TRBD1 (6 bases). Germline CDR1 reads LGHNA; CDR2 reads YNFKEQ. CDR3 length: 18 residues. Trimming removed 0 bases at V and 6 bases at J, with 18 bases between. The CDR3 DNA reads TGTGCCAGCAGCCAAGAAAATCGCCGCAGGGGATTTAATTCACCCCTCCACTTT. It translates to CASSQENRRRGFNSPLHF.

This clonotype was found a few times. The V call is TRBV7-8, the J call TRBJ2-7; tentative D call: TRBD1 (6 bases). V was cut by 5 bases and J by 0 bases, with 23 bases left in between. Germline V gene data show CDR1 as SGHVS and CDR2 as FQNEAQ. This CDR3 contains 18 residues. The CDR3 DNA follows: TGTGCCAGCAGCCGTGGTGGCAGGGGATTTCTGGGCTCCTACGAGCAGTACTTC. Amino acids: CASSRGGRGFLGSYEQYF. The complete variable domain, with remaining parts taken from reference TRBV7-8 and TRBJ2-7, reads GAGVSQSPRYKVAKRGQDVALRCDPISGHVSLFWYQQALGQGPEFLTYFQNEAQLDKSGLPSDRFFAERPEGSVSTLKIQRTQQEDSAVYLCASSRGGRGFLGSYEQYFGPGTRLTVT.